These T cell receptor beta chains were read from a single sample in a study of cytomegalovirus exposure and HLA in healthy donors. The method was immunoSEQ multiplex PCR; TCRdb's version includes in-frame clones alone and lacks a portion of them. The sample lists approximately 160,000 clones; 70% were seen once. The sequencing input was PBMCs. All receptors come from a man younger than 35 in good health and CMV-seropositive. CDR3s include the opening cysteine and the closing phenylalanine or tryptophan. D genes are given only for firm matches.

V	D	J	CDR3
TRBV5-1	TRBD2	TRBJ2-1	CASSLEGGLAGMGEQFF
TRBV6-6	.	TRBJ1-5	CASSYLGGDGNQPQHF
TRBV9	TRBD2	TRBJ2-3	CASSANTGLAGSDTQYF
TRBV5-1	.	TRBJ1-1	CASSSSRGNTEAFF
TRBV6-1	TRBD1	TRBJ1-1	CASSEDSTGPTEAFF
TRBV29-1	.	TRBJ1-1	CSASGGDTEAFF
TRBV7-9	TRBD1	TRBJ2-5	CASSPFRGTQETQYF
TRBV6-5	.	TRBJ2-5	CASSYGGTGTQYF
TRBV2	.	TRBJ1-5	CASSGEGNQPQHF
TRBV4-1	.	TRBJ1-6	CASSLFKSQFYNSPLHF
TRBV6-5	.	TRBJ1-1	CASSYSVAGVDTEAFF
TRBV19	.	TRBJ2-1	CASSIVRGNEQFF
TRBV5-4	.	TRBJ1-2	CASSLGSPGRMDGYTF
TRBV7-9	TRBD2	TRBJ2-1	CASSPSGRAYNEQFF
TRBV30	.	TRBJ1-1	CAWSGRMNTEAFF
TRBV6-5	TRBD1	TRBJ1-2	CASSFTGGGGYTF
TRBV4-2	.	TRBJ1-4	CASSQNPGEGEKLFF
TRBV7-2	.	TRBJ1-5	CASSLEGGSYQPQHF
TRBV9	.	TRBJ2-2	CASSDSGLGELFF
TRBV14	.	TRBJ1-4	CASSQGQTTNEKLFF
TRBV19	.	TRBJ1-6	CASSQDTWTPLHF
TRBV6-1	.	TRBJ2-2	CASSVDRANTGELFF
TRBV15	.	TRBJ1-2	CATSSREAGSVSLYGYTF
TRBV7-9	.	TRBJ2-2	CASSLEYNTGELFF
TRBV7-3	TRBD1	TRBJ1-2	CASSSGQGSGYTF